This TCR beta chain was obtained from a study of identical twins. Study results and caveats: Conclusions were based on cross-sectional statistical analysis, without following the same donors. The more abundant beta clonotypes in cord blood had fewer insertions, and memory repertoires did not show this. Compared with models, monozygotic twins showed more out-of-frame TCR alpha sharing.

This clonotype was seen a handful of times. Its antigen is currently unknown. This CDR3 spans 15 amino acids. CDR1 is SGHNT, CDR2 YENEEA, per germline. Deletions cut 1 base from V and 1 base from J, with 8 bases between. TCRdb reanalysed the 5' RACE reads using MiXCR and keeps one entry per CDR3 protein. The sample includes around 220,000 distinct CDR3 sequences, 8% to 11% of them seen just once. The genes are TRBV11-3 and TRBJ2-1; D call uncertain. This TCR was recovered from a man aged 45 to 65 in good health. Sequencing was done on a sample of memory T cells sorted from blood. Here the CDR3 DNA reads TGTGCCAGCAGCTTAGGGAAGGTTTCCTACAATGAGCAGTTCTTC. This gives the protein CASSLGKVSYNEQFF.